Reported below is one TCR beta chain. Its antigen is currently unknown. This sample is part of a study of CD8+ T cells in alopecia areata. CD4+ and CD8+ T cells were sorted from PBMCs. Extracted from the samples, RNA was reverse transcribed into cDNA to serve as the sequencing template. Data came from immunoSEQ multiplex PCR; TCRdb stores just in-frame clones and leaves some out. In the table there are 140,000 to 150,000 clones, 40% to 50% of which are singletons. CDR1 and CDR2 from the germline V gene are SGHRS and YFSETQ. The ends were cut back, 0 bases at V and 7 bases at J, with 11 bases in the middle. This CDR3 region has 14 residues. Study-level results: The study found higher clonality in lesional than normal scalp, especially in alopecia totalis/universalis.

The clonotype originates from a human donor with alopecia areata. Sample: CD4+ T cells sorted from blood. This chain joins TRBV5-1 and TRBJ2-1, with a possible D match to TRBD2 (5 bases). The CDR3 bases are TGCGCCAGCAGCTTGGGACTACCTACAAATGAGCAGTTCTTC. Encoded protein: CASSLGLPTNEQFF. Full variable domain (remainder filled in from reference TRBV5-1 and TRBJ2-1): KAGVTQTPRYLIKTRGQQVTLSCSPISGHRSVSWYQQTPGQGLQFLFEYFSETQRNKGNFPGRFSGRQFSNSRSEMNVSTLELGDSALYLCASSLGLPTNEQFFGPGTRLTVL.